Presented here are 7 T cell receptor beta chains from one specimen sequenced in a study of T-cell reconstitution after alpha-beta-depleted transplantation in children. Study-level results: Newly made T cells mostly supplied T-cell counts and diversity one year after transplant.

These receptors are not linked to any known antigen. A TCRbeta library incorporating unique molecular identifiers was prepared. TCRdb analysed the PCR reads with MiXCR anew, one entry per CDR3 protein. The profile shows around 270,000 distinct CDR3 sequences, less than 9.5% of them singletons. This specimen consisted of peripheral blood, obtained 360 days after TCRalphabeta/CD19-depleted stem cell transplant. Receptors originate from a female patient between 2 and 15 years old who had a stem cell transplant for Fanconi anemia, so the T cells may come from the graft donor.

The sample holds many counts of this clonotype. CDR3 amino acids: CASSSTAETDRLYYGYTF. In nucleotides, the CDR3 is TGTGCCAGCAGCTCTACAGCGGAAACGGACAGACTCTACTATGGCTACACCTTC. The rearrangement links TRBV5-6 to TRBJ1-2; D might be TRBD1 (6 bases). The germline CDR1 and CDR2 sequences are SGHDT and YYEEEE. The CDR3 spans 18 residues. The germline V and J ends were trimmed by 3 bases and 3 bases, with 24 bases remaining between them. The full variable domain, with the rest looked up from reference TRBV5-6 and TRBJ1-2, is DAGVTQSPTHLIKTRGQQVTLRCSPKSGHDTVSWYQQALGQGPQFIFQYYEEEERQRGNFPDRFSGHQFPNYSSELNVNALLLGDSALYLCASSSTAETDRLYYGYTFGSGTRLTVV.

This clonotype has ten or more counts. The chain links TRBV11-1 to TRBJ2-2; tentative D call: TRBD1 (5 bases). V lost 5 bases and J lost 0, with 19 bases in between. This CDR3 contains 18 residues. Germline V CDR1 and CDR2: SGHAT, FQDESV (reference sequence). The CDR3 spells CASSGTTTEGSNTGELFF. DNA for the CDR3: TGTGCCAGCAGCGGTACTACGACAGAAGGATCGAACACCGGGGAGCTGTTTTTT.

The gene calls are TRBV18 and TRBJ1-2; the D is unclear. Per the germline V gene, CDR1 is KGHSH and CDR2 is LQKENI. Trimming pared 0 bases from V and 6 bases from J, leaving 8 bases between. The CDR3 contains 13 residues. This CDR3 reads CASSPPWLDGYTF. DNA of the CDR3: TGTGCCAGCTCACCACCGTGGTTAGATGGCTACACCTTC.

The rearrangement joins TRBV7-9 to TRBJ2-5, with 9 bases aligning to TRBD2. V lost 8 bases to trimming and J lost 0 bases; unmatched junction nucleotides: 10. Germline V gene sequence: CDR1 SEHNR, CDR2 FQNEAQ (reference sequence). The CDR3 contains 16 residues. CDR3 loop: CASCTAGGVNQETQYF. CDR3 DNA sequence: TGTGCCAGCTGTACAGCGGGGGGCGTTAACCAAGAGACCCAGTACTTC.

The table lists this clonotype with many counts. This CDR3 is CASSYSTGGRGYTF. The DNA for the CDR3 is TGTGCCAGCAGTTACTCGACCGGAGGTCGTGGCTACACCTTC. The rearrangement uses TRBV6-5 and TRBJ1-2; D unclear. Germline V gene sequence: CDR1 MNHEY, CDR2 SVGAGI. The CDR3 totals 14 residues. V shed 0 bases and J shed 7 bases, with 12 bases lying between them.

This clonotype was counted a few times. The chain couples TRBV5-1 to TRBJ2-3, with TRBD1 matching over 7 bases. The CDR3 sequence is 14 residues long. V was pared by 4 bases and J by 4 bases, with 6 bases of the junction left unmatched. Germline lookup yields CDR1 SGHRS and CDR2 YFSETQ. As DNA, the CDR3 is TGCGCCAGCAGCCCCGGACAGGTCGCAGATACGCAGTATTTT. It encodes CASSPGQVADTQYF. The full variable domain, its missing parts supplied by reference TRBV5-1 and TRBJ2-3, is KAGVTQTPRYLIKTRGQQVTLSCSPISGHRSVSWYQQTPGQGLQFLFEYFSETQRNKGNFPGRFSGRQFSNSRSEMNVSTLELGDSALYLCASSPGQVADTQYFGPGTRLTVL.

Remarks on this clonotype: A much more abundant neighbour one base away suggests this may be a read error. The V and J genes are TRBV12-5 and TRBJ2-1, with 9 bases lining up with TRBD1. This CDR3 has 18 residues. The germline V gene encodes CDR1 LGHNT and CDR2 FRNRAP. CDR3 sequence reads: CVSGLVRSRDRDPNEQFF. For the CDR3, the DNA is TGTGTTAGTGGTTTGGTACGATCCCGGGACAGGGACCCCAATGAGCAGTTCTTC.